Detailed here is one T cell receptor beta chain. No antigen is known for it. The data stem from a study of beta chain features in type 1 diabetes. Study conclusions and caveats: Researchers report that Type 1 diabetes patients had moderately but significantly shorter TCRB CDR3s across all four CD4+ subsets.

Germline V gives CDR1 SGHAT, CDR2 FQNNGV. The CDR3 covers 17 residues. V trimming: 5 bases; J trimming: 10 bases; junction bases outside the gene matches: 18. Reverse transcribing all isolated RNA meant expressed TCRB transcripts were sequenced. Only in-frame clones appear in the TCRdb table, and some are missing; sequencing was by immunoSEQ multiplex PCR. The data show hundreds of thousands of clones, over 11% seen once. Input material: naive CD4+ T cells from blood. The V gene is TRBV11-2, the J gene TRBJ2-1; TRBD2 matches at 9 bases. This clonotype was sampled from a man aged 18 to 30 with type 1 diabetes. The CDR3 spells CASSPPGVREGPGEQFF. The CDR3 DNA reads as TGTGCCAGCAGCCCACCGGGGGTGCGGGAGGGCCCGGGAGAGCAGTTCTTC.